This T cell receptor (beta chain) was recorded in a study of beta chain features in type 1 diabetes. Study-level results: Significant though moderate, a shortening of TCRB CDR3s appeared in all four CD4+ subsets of Type 1 diabetes patients.

The CDR3 consists of 14 residues. CDR1 is SGHTA, CDR2 FQGNSA, per germline. Trimming removed 0 bases at V and 4 bases at J, with 6 bases between. Details on this clone: Antigen: not known. The sample has other DNA sequences that encode this CDR3 too.

Every isolated RNA sample was fully reverse transcribed, so sequencing captured expressed TCRB transcripts. Sequencing used immunoSEQ multiplex PCR; TCRdb keeps in-frame clones, though not all of them. The sample holds some 900,000 clones, 15% to 20% seen once. The sequenced sample consisted of naive CD4+ T cells from blood. The chain carries TRBV7-2 and TRBJ2-2; weak D call: TRBD2 (6 bases). This clonotype originated in a woman aged 18-35 years in good health. The CDR3 DNA sequence: TGTGCCAGCAGCTTAGCGCGGGGCACCGGGGAGCTGTTTTTT. Translation: CASSLARGTGELFF.